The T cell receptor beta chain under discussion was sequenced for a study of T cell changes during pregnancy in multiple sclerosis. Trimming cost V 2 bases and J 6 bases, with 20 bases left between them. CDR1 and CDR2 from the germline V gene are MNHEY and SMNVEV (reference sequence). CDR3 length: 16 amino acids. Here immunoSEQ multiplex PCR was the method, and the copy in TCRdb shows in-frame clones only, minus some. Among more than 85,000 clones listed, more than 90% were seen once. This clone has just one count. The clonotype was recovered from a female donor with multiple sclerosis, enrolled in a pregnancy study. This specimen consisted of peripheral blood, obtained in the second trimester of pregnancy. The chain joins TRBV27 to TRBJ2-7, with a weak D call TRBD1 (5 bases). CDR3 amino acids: CASSLMSAGNVFEQYF. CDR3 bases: TGTGCCAGCAGTTTAATGTCTGCAGGGAATGTCTTCGAGCAGTACTTC.